This TCR beta chain emerged from a study of CD4 T cells in relation to SARS-CoV-2 and coronaviruses. Across the study: Crossreactive spike epitopes shared across donors were mapped to their HLA restriction. Findings of the study overall: Crossreactivity was assessed only for spike protein, not other viral proteins.

Unexposed donor CD4+ T cells date from 2011-2018, before the COVID-19 pandemic. CD4+ T cells were isolated from the cells after nine to eleven days of culture. Cells permitting, SARS-CoV-2 S/N and four cold-coronavirus spikes were tested on unexposed-donor CD4+ T cells. Sequencing used immunoSEQ multiplex PCR; TCRdb keeps in-frame clones, though not all of them. The repertoire holds about 12,000 clones, with less than 80% as singletons. On this clone itself: Its antigen remains unidentified.

The CDR3 sequence is 11 residues long. V lost 7 bases and J 5 bases, leaving 8 bases between the germline ends. From germline, CDR1 is SNHLY and CDR2 FYNNEI. Material: CD4+ T cells from PBMCs, cultured in vitro. This TCR was sampled from a human donor in good health. The rearrangement uses TRBV2 and TRBJ2-5; D ambiguous. The DNA for the CDR3 is TGTGCCAGCACTAGGCAGGAGACCCAGTACTTC. Translated, it gives CASTRQETQYF.